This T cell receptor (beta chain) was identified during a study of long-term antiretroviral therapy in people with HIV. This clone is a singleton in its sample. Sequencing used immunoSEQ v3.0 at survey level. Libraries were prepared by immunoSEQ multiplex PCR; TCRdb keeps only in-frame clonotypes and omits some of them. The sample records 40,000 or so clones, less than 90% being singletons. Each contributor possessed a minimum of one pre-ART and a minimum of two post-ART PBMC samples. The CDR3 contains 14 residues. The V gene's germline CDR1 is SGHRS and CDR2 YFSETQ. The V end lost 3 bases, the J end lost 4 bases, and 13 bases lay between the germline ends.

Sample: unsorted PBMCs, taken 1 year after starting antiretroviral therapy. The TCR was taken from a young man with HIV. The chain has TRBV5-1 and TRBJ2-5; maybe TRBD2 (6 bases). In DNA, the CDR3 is TGCGCCAGCAGCTACCGGGACTCCAGAGAGACCCAGTACTTC. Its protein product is CASSYRDSRETQYF.